The source of this TCR beta chain is a study of control samples from healthy donors and cancer patients. Some clones are missing from TCRdb's copy, which holds only in-frame ones; the method was immunoSEQ multiplex PCR. Here the sample spans 130,000 or so clones, 80% to 90% being singletons. V dropped 0 bases and J dropped 0 bases, with 7 bases sitting between them. Germline assignment: CDR1 SGHRS and CDR2 YFSETQ. CDR3 length equals 14 residues. The chain joins TRBV5-1 to TRBJ2-7, with D hard to call. The sequenced sample consisted of blood. The receptor was isolated from a man aged 35 to 55 in good health. The CDR3, as DNA: TGCGCCAGCAGCTTGGATCAGGTCTCCTACGAGCAGTACTTC. Protein product: CASSLDQVSYEQYF.